This entry describes one T cell receptor beta chain. There is no known antigen for this receptor. Base qualities are missing; no much larger clone stands one base away. This entry is derived from a study of CD8 T cells in ankylosing spondylitis (dated by TCRdb to the late 2010s). As for the study more broadly: The study profiled T cell receptor beta repertoires in healthy donors and ankylosing spondylitis patients to find disease-linked TCR variants. Peripheral blood samples were taken, and synovial fluid was additionally collected from ankylosing spondylitis patients. The full study cohort was made up of about two dozen ankylosing spondylitis patients and 108 healthy donors. Broad study findings and their caveats: Blood from ankylosing spondylitis patients appeared to be characterized by a TCR beta motif composed of 7 to 9 highly homologous amino acid variants. According to the report, matched synovial fluid samples from ankylosing spondylitis patients were significantly enriched for the disease-linked clones. Some of the motif variants had been reported before in the synovial fluid and blood of reactive arthritis patients, a finding that suggests common disease-initiation mechanisms. The disease-linked clones showed a CD8+ phenotype and occurred at relatively low frequencies in peripheral blood.

Trimming costs V 2 bases and J 7 bases, and their ends lie 17 bases apart. Looking up the germline V gene (reference sequence) yields CDR1 DFQATT and CDR2 SNEGSKA. The CDR3 runs 14 residues from the cysteine to the phenylalanine. Solely the CDR3 DNA is kept, with 42 bases framed from the first base. Sequencing took place on an Illumina HiSeq 2500. TCR beta libraries were prepared by quantitative 5'-RACE with molecular barcodes. Processing in the source paper ran as follows. Disease-linked TCR variants were identified with a new computational method built on a probabilistic model of VDJ rearrangement. TCRdb reworked the public reads: Q25 trimming with fastp, MiXCR clone assembly, productive beta chains retained. Rows with a matching CDR3 protein are joined into one entry that keeps the most common DNA and genes. The V and J calls, along with clone size, are taken from TCRdb and not from the paper's own processing. This sample has approximately 550,000 distinct CDR3 sequences in its table, and approximately 12% of those were observed once. The top ten hold nearly 7% of the sample.

This clonotype originated in a male donor with ankylosing spondylitis. Sequencing was done on a sample of blood, either unsorted or a sorted T cell fraction (not recorded which). The chain joins TRBV20-1 to TRBJ2-5; confidence is insufficient to name the D gene. The CDR3 region reads CSARTTGADGTQYF. The DNA is TGCAGTGCTAGAACGACTGGCGCCGATGGGACCCAGTACTTC.